The 3 T cell receptor beta chains below all came from one sample that was sequenced in a study of immune evolution from preneoplasia to lung adenocarcinoma. The data were produced by immunoSEQ multiplex PCR, yet TCRdb's version contains in-frame clones alone and is incomplete. Here the sample spans approximately 4,000 clones, over 70% being singletons. Sequencing used FFPE adjacent normal lung tissue. Every receptor here comes from an older person with lung adenocarcinoma.

The chain's CDR3 is CASSFRDRGGYTF. The CDR3 coding sequence is TGTGCCAGCAGCTTCCGGGACAGGGGTGGCTACACCTTC. This chain joins TRBV21-1 and TRBJ1-2; the listed D gene, TRBD1, was not tested against the DNA. TRBV21-1 is termed a pseudogene. This CDR3 spans 13 amino acids.

The chain recombines TRBV4-2 with TRBJ1-1; D unclear. V lost 1 base and J lost 6, with 12 bases in between. Germline values: CDR1 LGHNA, CDR2 YNFKEQ. The CDR3 has 14 amino acids. CDR3 sequence: CASSQVAEFPEAFF. CDR3 bases: TGTGCCAGCAGCCAAGTAGCTGAGTTCCCTGAAGCTTTCTTT.

Details on this clone: The same CDR3 can be traced to other DNA sequences in this sample. J is TRBJ2-7 and V is TRBV19; 10 bases line up with TRBD2. Germline V gene lookup returns CDR1 LNHDA and CDR2 SQIVND (reference sequence). Trimming took 11 bases from V and 6 from J; bases not matched to a gene: 13. The CDR3 spans 14 residues. CDR3 sequence: CASRGASGSGEQYF. For the CDR3, the DNA is TGTGCCTCCAGAGGCGCTAGCGGGAGTGGCGAGCAGTACTTC.